What follows are 11 T cell receptor beta chains derived from one specimen sequenced in a study of human T cells and chemical hapten exposure. Time point defined: patch test 1, 2 weeks after DPC sensitization. Treatment: therapeutic diphenylcyclopropenone sensitization with weekly scalp DPC. Each CDR3 protein is one row after TCRdb ran MiXCR on the RACE reads. The repertoire consists of nearly 350,000 distinct CDR3 sequences, with under 9% occurring once and the leading ten covering 8.4%. This sample comprised whole blood, obtained in connection with sensitization to the hapten diphenylcyclopropenone (DPC). All receptors come from a woman under 30 with alopecia areata. Some clones in this sample may be carry-over from other donors' samples.

A few counts support this clonotype. The chain joins TRBV12-3 or TRBV12-4 to TRBJ2-7; TRBD2 is a possible D gene (6 bases). V lost 2 bases and J 0 bases, leaving 14 bases between the germline ends. The CDR3 is made up of 16 amino acids. DNA for the CDR3: TGTGCCAGCAGTTTAATAGGGGCCGGGAGCTCCTACGAGCAGTACTTC. It translates to CASSLIGAGSSYEQYF.

The CDR3 here is CASSQRDYTDTQYF. The CDR3 DNA sequence: TGTGCCAGCAGCCAGAGAGACTACACAGATACGCAGTATTTT. The chain recombines TRBV3-1 with TRBJ2-3, with a tentative D call TRBD2 (5 bases). CDR3 length: 14 residues. V dropped 3 bases and J dropped 2 bases, with 9 bases sitting between them. Germline V gives CDR1 LGHDT, CDR2 YNNKEL (reference sequence).

The chain uses TRBV5-6 and TRBJ1-1; D unclear. Trimming left V 2 bases short and J 3 bases short, with 11 bases between. The CDR3 loop spans 14 amino acids. CDR1 is SGHDT, CDR2 YYEEEE, per germline. The CDR3 is CASSFAVRDTEAFF. CDR3 DNA sequence: TGTGCCAGCAGCTTCGCGGTTAGGGACACTGAAGCTTTCTTT.

This clonotype was counted ten times or more. The V and J genes are TRBV27 and TRBJ2-2, with D perhaps TRBD1 or TRBD2 (5 bases each). Germline values: CDR1 MNHEY, CDR2 SMNVEV (reference sequence). The V and J ends lost 2 bases and 6 bases respectively, with 13 bases between them. The CDR3 extends over 15 amino acids. The CDR3 DNA sequence: TGTGCCAGCAGTTTACTGTCAGTGGGGGCCGGGGAGCTGTTTTTT. Encoded protein: CASSLLSVGAGELFF.

This clonotype was recorded many times. CDR3: CASSRRESQGREFF. CDR3 DNA sequence: TGCGCCAGCAGCCGCCGAGAATCACAGGGTAGGGAGTTCTTC. The chain uses TRBV5-1 and TRBJ2-1, with D possibly TRBD1 on 6 matching bases. Trimming cost V 4 bases and J 14 bases, with 22 bases left between them. The CDR3 contains 14 residues. The germline gives CDR1 SGHRS, CDR2 YFSETQ.

The rearrangement joins TRBV9 to TRBJ1-6; D might be TRBD1 (6 bases). V lost 4 bases and J 13 bases, leaving 15 bases between the germline ends. The CDR3 consists of 13 residues. The germline V gene has CDR1 SGDLS and CDR2 YYNGEE. Written as DNA, the CDR3 is TGTGCCAGCAGCATAACAGGGCTTTCGCCCCTCCACTTT. It is translated as CASSITGLSPLHF.

This clonotype showed up just a few times. The V gene is TRBV27, the J gene TRBJ2-5, with D possibly matching TRBD2 (6 bases). The CDR3 totals 16 residues. Trimming shortened V by 0 bases and J by 0 bases, and 11 bases separated the two germline ends. The germline CDR1 and CDR2 sequences are MNHEY and SMNVEV (reference sequence). The CDR3 loop reads CASSLSWAGYQETQYF. Written as DNA, the CDR3 is TGTGCCAGCAGTTTATCGTGGGCGGGGTACCAAGAGACCCAGTACTTC.

CDR3 amino acids: CASSYPRGTEAFF. The CDR3 region has the DNA TGTGCCAGCAGTTACCCCCGGGGAACTGAAGCTTTCTTT. The chain carries TRBV6-2 or TRBV6-3 and TRBJ1-1; the D is unclear. The V gene's germline CDR1 is MNHEY and CDR2 SVGEGT. This CDR3 region has 13 residues. Between the trimmed V and J ends, which lost 2 bases and 5 bases, there was a span of 9 bases.

The DNA for the CDR3 is TGTGCCAGCAGTTCCGGGACAGGGATTGAAAAACTGTTTTTT. Translating it yields CASSSGTGIEKLFF. The chain is built from TRBV6-2 or TRBV6-3 and TRBJ1-4; TRBD1 matches at 9 bases. CDR1 and CDR2 (germline): MNHEY, SVGEGT. The trim removed 4 bases at V and 7 bases at J, leaving 4 bases unmatched. The CDR3 runs 14 residues.

This clonotype was observed many times. Here the CDR3 DNA reads TGTGCCAGCAGTTACTATTTGGGGGCAGGGGCTTCTTCCTCCTACAATGAGCAGTTCTTC. Protein: CASSYYLGAGASSSYNEQFF. This chain links TRBV6-5 with TRBJ2-1, with D possibly matching TRBD1 (6 bases). Per the germline V gene, CDR1 is MNHEY and CDR2 is SVGAGI. CDR3 length equals 20 residues. V was shortened by 1 base and J by 0 bases, with 22 bases between the two germline ends.

This clonotype occurred many times. This chain uses TRBV11-2 with TRBJ2-3, with 14 positions matching TRBD2. The germline CDR1 and CDR2 sequences are SGHAT and FQNNGV. There are 18 residues in the CDR3. Trimming took 5 bases from V and 0 from J; bases not matched to a gene: 7. The CDR3 is CASSAPGLAGASTDTQYF. CDR3 sequence (DNA): TGTGCCAGCAGCGCTCCGGGACTAGCGGGGGCAAGCACAGATACGCAGTATTTT.